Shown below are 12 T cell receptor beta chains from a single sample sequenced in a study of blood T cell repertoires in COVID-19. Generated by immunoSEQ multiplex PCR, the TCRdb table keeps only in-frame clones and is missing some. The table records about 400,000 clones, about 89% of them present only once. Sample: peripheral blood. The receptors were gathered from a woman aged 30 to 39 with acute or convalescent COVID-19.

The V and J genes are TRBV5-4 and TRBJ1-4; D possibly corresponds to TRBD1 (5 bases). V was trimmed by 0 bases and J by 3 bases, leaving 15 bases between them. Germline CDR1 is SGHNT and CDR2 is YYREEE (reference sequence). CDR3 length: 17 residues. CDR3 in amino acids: CASSLGPEGHANEKLFF. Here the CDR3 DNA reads TGTGCCAGCAGCTTGGGACCTGAAGGACATGCTAATGAAAAACTGTTTTTT.

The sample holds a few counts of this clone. CDR3 coding DNA: TGTGCCAGCAGCTTGCGTCACGGGAACACTGAAGCTTTCTTT. Protein: CASSLRHGNTEAFF. V gene TRBV7-8 combines with J gene TRBJ1-1, with D uncertain. The CDR3 covers 14 residues. CDR1 and CDR2 from the germline V gene are SGHVS and FQNEAQ. V lost 3 bases and J 1 base, leaving 9 bases between the germline ends. Looking up the rest from reference TRBV7-8 and TRBJ1-1 gives the full variable domain: GAGVSQSPRYKVAKRGQDVALRCDPISGHVSLFWYQQALGQGPEFLTYFQNEAQLDKSGLPSDRFFAERPEGSVSTLKIQRTQQEDSAVYLCASSLRHGNTEAFFGQGTRLTVV.

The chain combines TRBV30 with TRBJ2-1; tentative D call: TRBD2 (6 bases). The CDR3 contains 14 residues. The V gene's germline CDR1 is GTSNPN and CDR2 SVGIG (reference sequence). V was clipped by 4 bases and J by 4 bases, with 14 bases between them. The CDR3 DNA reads TGTGCCTGGAAGGCGGGGCGAGAATACAATGAGCAGTTCTTC. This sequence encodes CAWKAGREYNEQFF.

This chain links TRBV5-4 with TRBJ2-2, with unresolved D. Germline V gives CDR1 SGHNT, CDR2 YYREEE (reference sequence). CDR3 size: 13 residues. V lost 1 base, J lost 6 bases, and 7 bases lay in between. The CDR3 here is CASSLLEPGELFF. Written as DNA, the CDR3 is TGTGCCAGCAGCTTGTTAGAACCCGGGGAGCTGTTTTTT. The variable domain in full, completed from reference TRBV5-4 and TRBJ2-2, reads ETGVTQSPTHLIKTRGQQVTLRCSSQSGHNTVSWYQQALGQGPQFIFQYYREEENGRGNFPPRFSGLQFPNYSSELNVNALELDDSALYLCASSLLEPGELFFGEGSRLTVL.

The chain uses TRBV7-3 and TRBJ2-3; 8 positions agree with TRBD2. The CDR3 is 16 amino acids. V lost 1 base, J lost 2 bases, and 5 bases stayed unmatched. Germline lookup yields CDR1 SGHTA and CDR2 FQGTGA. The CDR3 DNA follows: TGTGCCAGCAGCTTAAACCCCGGGGGGGACACAGATACGCAGTATTTT. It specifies CASSLNPGGDTDTQYF.

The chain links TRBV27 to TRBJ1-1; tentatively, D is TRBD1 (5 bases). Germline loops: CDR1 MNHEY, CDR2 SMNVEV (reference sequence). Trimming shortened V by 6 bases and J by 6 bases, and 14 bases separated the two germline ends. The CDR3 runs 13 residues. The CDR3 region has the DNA TGTGCCAGCAGCCGACCAGGGCGTGCTGAAGCTTTCTTT. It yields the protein CASSRPGRAEAFF.

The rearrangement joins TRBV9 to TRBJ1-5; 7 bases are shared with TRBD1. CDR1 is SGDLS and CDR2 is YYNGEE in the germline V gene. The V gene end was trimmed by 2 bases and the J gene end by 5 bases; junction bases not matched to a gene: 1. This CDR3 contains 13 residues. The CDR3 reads CASSVTGDQPQHF. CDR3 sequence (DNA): TGTGCCAGCAGCGTCACAGGGGATCAGCCCCAGCATTTT. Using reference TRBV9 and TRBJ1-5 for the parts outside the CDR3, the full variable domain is DSGVTQTPKHLITATGQRVTLRCSPRSGDLSVYWYQQSLDQGLQFLIQYYNGEERAKGNILERFSAQQFPDLHSELNLSSLELGDSALYFCASSVTGDQPQHFGDGTRLSIL.

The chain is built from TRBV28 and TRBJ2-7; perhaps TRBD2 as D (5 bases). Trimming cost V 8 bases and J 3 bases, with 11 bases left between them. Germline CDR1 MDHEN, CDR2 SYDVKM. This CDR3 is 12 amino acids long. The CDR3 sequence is CASGSRVYEQYF. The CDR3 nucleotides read TGTGCCAGCGGGTCGCGGGTCTACGAGCAGTACTTC.

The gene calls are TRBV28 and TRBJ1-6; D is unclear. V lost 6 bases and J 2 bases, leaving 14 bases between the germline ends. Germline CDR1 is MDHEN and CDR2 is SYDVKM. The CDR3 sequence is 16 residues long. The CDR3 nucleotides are TGTGCCAGCAGGGAGGCTGCAGGAACCTATAATTCACCCCTCCACTTT. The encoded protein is CASREAAGTYNSPLHF.

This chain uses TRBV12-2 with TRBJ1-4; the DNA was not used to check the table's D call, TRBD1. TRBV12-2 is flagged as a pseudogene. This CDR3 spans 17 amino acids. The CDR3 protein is CASRKLKVDRGYEKLFF. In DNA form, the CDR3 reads TGTGCAAGTCGCAAATTAAAGGTGGACAGGGGGTATGAAAAACTGTTTTTT.

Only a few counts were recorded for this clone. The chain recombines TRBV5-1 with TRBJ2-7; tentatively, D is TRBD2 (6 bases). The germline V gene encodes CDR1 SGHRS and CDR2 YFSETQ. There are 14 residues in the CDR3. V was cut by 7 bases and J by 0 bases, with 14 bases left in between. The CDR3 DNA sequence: TGCGCCAGCCGTTCGGGGGAGAGCTCCTACGAGCAGTACTTC. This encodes CASRSGESSYEQYF.

Written as DNA, the CDR3 is TGTGCCAGTAGTGATCCGGAGAACTATGGCTACACCTTC. Protein product: CASSDPENYGYTF. The rearrangement uses TRBV19 and TRBJ1-2; D is unresolved. V gave up 5 bases and J gave up 2 bases, with 9 bases separating them. The CDR3 extends over 13 amino acids. Germline V gene data show CDR1 as LNHDA and CDR2 as SQIVND (reference sequence).